This TCR beta chain was sequenced in a study of T cell repertoires in cytomegalovirus infection. Each CDR3 protein gets one entry after TCRdb re-called the reads with MiXCR. The sample lists about a million distinct CDR3 sequences; approximately 31% were seen once. This clonotype has a single count. The antigen remains unidentified. J gave up 4 bases and V 4 bases, and 19 bases lay outside the gene matches. CDR3 length: 20 residues. Germline lookup yields CDR1 MNHEY and CDR2 SMNVEV (reference sequence). The chain employs TRBV27 and TRBJ1-6, with 7 bases fitting TRBD1. The sequence came from a human donor in good health (CMV status not recorded). Some clones in this sample may be carry-over from other donors' samples. The material sequenced was cultured CD8+ T cells from PBMCs, taken from culture after CMV antigen stimulation. The CDR3 is CASSSPGGESGGGYNSPLHF. CDR3 nucleotides: TGTGCCAGCAGTTCCCCAGGAGGGGAGTCAGGGGGAGGATATAATTCACCCCTCCACTTT.